This T cell receptor (beta chain) was observed in a study of beta chain features in type 1 diabetes. Purity exceeding 95% was reached by all sorted populations. This clone was seen ten or more times. With 0 bases removed from V and 2 bases from J, the gap between germline ends came to 10 bases. The CDR3 consists of 15 residues. Per the germline V gene, CDR1 is ENHRY and CDR2 is SYGVKD. Expressed TCRB transcripts were sequenced because the isolated RNA had all been reverse transcribed beforehand. Assay used: immunoSEQ multiplex PCR; TCRdb lists only in-frame clones, some missing. The profile shows some 200,000 clones, 11% of them singletons.

This receptor was obtained from a man aged 18 to 29 in good health. The chain has TRBV10-3 and TRBJ2-5, with a tentative D call TRBD2 (6 bases). Sequencing was done on a sample of central memory CD4+ T cells from blood. The CDR3 sequence is CAISESGGLQETQYF. The CDR3 nucleotides read TGTGCCATCAGTGAGTCGGGAGGACTACAAGAGACCCAGTACTTC.